This T cell receptor beta chain was recorded in a study of Tregs in tolerant kidney transplant recipients. The V gene's germline CDR1 is GTSNPN and CDR2 SVGIG (reference sequence). The CDR3 runs to 13 residues. The V end was cut by 0 bases, the J end by 2 bases, with 5 bases between. Method: immunoSEQ multiplex PCR; TCRdb's copy keeps in-frame clones and lacks some. Of around 50,000 clones listed, approximately 89% were seen once; the top ten hold about 14%. Related graft donors supplied nonmyeloablative bone marrow transplants, and mixed chimerism was transient. This chain connects TRBV30 to TRBJ1-5, with no clear D. This receptor was identified in a human patient who received a combined kidney and bone marrow transplant. Some T cells may be supplied by the graft donor. Source: CD8+ T cells from blood (PBMCs), taken 12 months after the transplant. CDR3 nucleotides: TGTGCCTGGAGTGTAGGAGGCAATCAGCCCCAGCATTTT. Translating gives CAWSVGGNQPQHF. Full variable domain (outside the CDR3, taken from reference TRBV30 and TRBJ1-5): SQTIHQWPATLVQPVGSPLSLECTVEGTSNPNLYWYRQAAGRGLQLLFYSVGIGQISSEVPQNLSASRPQDRQFILSSKKLLLSDSGFYLCAWSVGGNQPQHFGDGTRLSIL.